These 4 T cell receptor beta chains were sequenced from one sample in a study of blood T cell repertoires in COVID-19. Data came from immunoSEQ multiplex PCR; TCRdb stores just in-frame clones and leaves some out. The table shows about 170,000 clones, with less than 90% occurring only once. The sample comprised peripheral blood. These TCRs come from a woman aged 60-75 years with COVID-19, enrolled during active disease.

The J gene is TRBJ2-7, the V gene TRBV6-2 or TRBV6-3, with TRBD1 matching 8 bases. The J segment lost 9 bases and the V segment lost 4 bases, leaving 2 bases of the junction unmatched. The CDR3 contains 11 residues. From germline, CDR1 is MNHEY and CDR2 SVGEGT. This CDR3 is CASSSGTGQYF. The CDR3 bases are TGTGCCAGCAGTTCCGGGACAGGGCAGTACTTC.

The chain recombines TRBV6-5 with TRBJ2-1; 7 bases agree with TRBD2. CDR3 length equals 14 residues. From germline, CDR1 is MNHEY and CDR2 SVGAGI. The junction had 5 bases not matched to a gene; V was cut back by 3 bases and J by 6 bases. CDR3 loop: CASSYGGVANEQFF. Written as DNA, the CDR3 is TGTGCCAGCAGTTATGGGGGGGTGGCCAATGAGCAGTTCTTC.

The chain combines TRBV19 with TRBJ2-1; TRBD2 matches 13 bases. The CDR3 is 16 amino acids. V shed 5 bases, J shed 8 bases, and the junction held 9 bases outside the gene matches. Germline V CDR1 and CDR2: LNHDA, SQIVND (reference sequence). The CDR3 loop reads CASSVLAGGPIHEQFF. The CDR3, as DNA: TGTGCCAGTAGTGTACTAGCGGGAGGGCCTATCCATGAGCAGTTCTTC.

The V and J genes are TRBV18 and TRBJ1-1, with D unresolved. The CDR3 length is 14 residues. CDR1 is KGHSH, CDR2 LQKENI, per germline. The ends were cut back, 2 bases at V and 0 bases at J, with 7 bases in the middle. The CDR3 nucleotides are TGTGCCAGCTCACCAGCGAGAATGAACACTGAAGCTTTCTTT. The encoded protein is CASSPARMNTEAFF.